Below, 10 T cell receptor beta chains from the same sample are listed, as sequenced in a study of blood T cell repertoires in COVID-19. The protocol was immunoSEQ multiplex PCR, while the TCRdb copy is restricted to in-frame clones and leaves out a portion. The repertoire holds approximately 150,000 clones, with about four fifths as singletons. Sequencing used peripheral blood. The receptors come from an elderly woman with acute or convalescent COVID-19.

This chain links TRBV9 with TRBJ1-2; a possible D gene is TRBD1 (5 bases). This CDR3 has 13 residues. V was pared by 3 bases and J by 9 bases, with 15 bases between. Germline loops: CDR1 SGDLS, CDR2 YYNGEE. The CDR3 spells CASSGRAGRSYTF. The CDR3, as DNA: TGTGCCAGCAGCGGCCGGGCAGGGCGAAGCTACACCTTC.

The chain is built from TRBV15 and TRBJ1-6; TRBD1 matches 7 bases. J gave up 5 bases and V 0 bases, and 4 bases lay outside the gene matches. The length of the CDR3 is 16 residues. Looked up from germline, CDR1 is LNHNV and CDR2 is YYDKDF (reference sequence). As DNA, the CDR3 is TGTGCCACCAGCAGAGAACCCGGGACAGATAATTCACCCCTCCACTTT. It yields the protein CATSREPGTDNSPLHF.

This clone has a single count. The chain couples TRBV6-5 to TRBJ1-6; possibly TRBD1 for D (5 bases). Germline V gene sequence: CDR1 MNHEY, CDR2 SVGAGI. V dropped 7 bases and J dropped 10 bases, with 11 bases sitting between them. The CDR3 contains 12 residues. The CDR3 DNA is TGTGCCAGCAACAGGAAGGGCTCACCCCTCCACTTT. Translation gives CASNRKGSPLHF.

CDR3 sequence reads: CASSQDSAVSTF. CDR3 in DNA: TGTGCCAGCAGCCAAGATAGCGCAGTCAGCACCTTC. The genes are TRBV4-2 and TRBJ1-2, with D uncertain. V was pared by 0 bases and J by 13 bases, with 12 bases between. The CDR3 is made up of 12 amino acids. Per the germline V gene, CDR1 is LGHNA and CDR2 is YNFKEQ.

V usage is TRBV30 and J usage is TRBJ2-5; TRBD2 might be the D (6 bases). Germline assignment: CDR1 GTSNPN and CDR2 SVGIG (reference sequence). V shed 3 bases and J shed 4 bases, with 12 bases lying between them. The CDR3 runs to 13 residues. CDR3 in DNA: TGTGCCTGGAGGGAGGGCGGTGGAGAGACCCAGTACTTC. It is translated as CAWREGGGETQYF.

This chain's CDR3 is CASEPGLAEITDTQYF. CDR3 sequence (DNA): TGTGCCAGCGAGCCGGGGCTAGCGGAAATCACAGATACGCAGTATTTT. The chain carries TRBV6-6 and TRBJ2-3; TRBD2 matches at 7 bases. Germline V gene sequence: CDR1 MNHNY, CDR2 SVGAGI (reference sequence). The CDR3 is 16 residues long. The J segment lost 2 bases and the V segment lost 8 bases, leaving 13 bases of the junction unmatched.

The chain is built from TRBV7-6 and TRBJ1-3; 7 positions match TRBD1. The CDR3 spans 18 residues. The germline V gene encodes CDR1 SGHVS and CDR2 FNYEAQ. Losses at the gene ends were 3 bases for V and 0 bases for J; bases not matched to a gene: 11. As DNA, the CDR3 is TGTGCCAGCAGCTTGGCAATCCCAGGGGGAAGCTCTGGAAACACCATATATTTT. Protein sequence: CASSLAIPGGSSGNTIYF.

The chain joins TRBV11-2 to TRBJ1-1; 8 bases align to TRBD1. Per the germline V gene, CDR1 is SGHAT and CDR2 is FQNNGV. This CDR3 has 16 amino acids. Trimming took 1 base from V and 4 from J; bases not matched to a gene: 8. CDR3 sequence (DNA): TGTGCCAGCAGCTTAGGGGACCAGGGGGCGGGCACTGAAGCTTTCTTT. The encoded protein is CASSLGDQGAGTEAFF.

The chain uses TRBV15 and TRBJ1-3; D is possibly TRBD1 (5 bases). Germline V lookup: CDR1 LNHNV, CDR2 YYDKDF (reference sequence). This CDR3 is built from 16 residues. Trimming shortened V by 0 bases and J by 4 bases, and 13 bases separated the two germline ends. The DNA of the CDR3 is TGTGCCACCAGCAGAGATCGGGGGAGGGCCGGAAACACCATATATTTT. Amino acids: CATSRDRGRAGNTIYF.

This sequence joins TRBV5-4 and TRBJ1-4; 9 nucleotides match TRBD1. The CDR3 is 16 residues long. Germline V gives CDR1 SGHNT, CDR2 YYREEE (reference sequence). The V gene end was trimmed by 4 bases and the J gene end by 4 bases; junction bases not matched to a gene: 8. DNA of the CDR3: TGTGCCAGCAGCGACCGGACAGGGGAAAGTAATGAAAAACTGTTTTTT. This translates into CASSDRTGESNEKLFF. The full variable domain, completed using reference TRBV5-4 and TRBJ1-4, is ETGVTQSPTHLIKTRGQQVTLRCSSQSGHNTVSWYQQALGQGPQFIFQYYREEENGRGNFPPRFSGLQFPNYSSELNVNALELDDSALYLCASSDRTGESNEKLFFGSGTQLSVL.